This TCR beta chain was recorded in a study of OX40 agonist ivuxolimab in advanced cancers. Data came from immunoSEQ multiplex PCR; TCRdb stores just in-frame clones and leaves some out. The table shows more than 75,000 clones, with approximately 90% occurring only once. The CDR3 spans 14 residues. Germline CDR1 SGHDT, CDR2 YYEEEE. As to this clone: A read error may produce the germline difference seen at one junction end.

The sequenced sample was CD4+ or CD8+ T cells sorted from blood, obtained in a trial of the OX40 agonist ivuxolimab. The receptor was isolated from an adult with an advanced solid tumor such as melanoma, head and neck, liver or kidney cancer. The gene calls are TRBV5-6 and TRBJ1-1; no clear D. In nucleotides, the CDR3 is TGTGACAGCAGCCATATGGGCCTCGATTATGAAGCTTTCTTT. Amino acids: CDSSHMGLDYEAFF.